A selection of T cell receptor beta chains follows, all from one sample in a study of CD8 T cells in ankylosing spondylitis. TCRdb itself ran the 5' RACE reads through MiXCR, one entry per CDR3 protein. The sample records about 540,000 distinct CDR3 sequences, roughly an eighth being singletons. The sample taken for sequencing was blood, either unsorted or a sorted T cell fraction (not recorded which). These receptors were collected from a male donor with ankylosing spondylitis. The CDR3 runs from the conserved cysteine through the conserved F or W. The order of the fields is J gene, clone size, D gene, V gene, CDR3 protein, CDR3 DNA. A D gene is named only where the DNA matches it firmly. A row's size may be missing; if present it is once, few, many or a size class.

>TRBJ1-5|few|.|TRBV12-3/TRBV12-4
CASSLTWSNQPQHF
TGTGCCAGCAGTTTAACATGGTCCAATCAGCCCCAGCATTTT
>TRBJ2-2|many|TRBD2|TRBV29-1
CSAASGSIYTGELFF
TGCAGCGCCGCTAGCGGGAGTATTTACACCGGGGAGCTGTTTTTT
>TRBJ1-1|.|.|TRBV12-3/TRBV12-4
CASSYPLGNTEAFF
TGTGCCAGCAGTTATCCCCTGGGGAACACTGAAGCTTTCTTT
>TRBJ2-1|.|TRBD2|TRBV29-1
CSVMRDLGTSEMVGEQFF
TGCAGCGTCATGCGGGACCTAGGGACTAGCGAGATGGTCGGTGAGCAGTTCTTC
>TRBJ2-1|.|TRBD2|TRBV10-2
CATGLAGTDEQFF
TGCGCCACCGGACTAGCGGGAACGGACGAGCAGTTCTTC
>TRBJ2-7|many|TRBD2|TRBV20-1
CSAGGGRTSGAGEQYF
TGCAGTGCTGGGGGGGGACGGACTAGCGGAGCGGGCGAGCAGTACTTC
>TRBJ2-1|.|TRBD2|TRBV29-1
CSGGGGDNEQFF
TGCAGCGGGGGTGGGGGGGACAATGAGCAGTTCTTC
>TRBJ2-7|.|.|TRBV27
CASSQAWSGRTYEQYF
TGTGCCAGCAGTCAAGCCTGGTCAGGGCGCACCTACGAGCAGTACTTC
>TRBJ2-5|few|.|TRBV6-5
CASSYSTLRGETQYF
TGTGCCAGCAGTTACTCGACACTCCGAGGGGAGACCCAGTACTTC
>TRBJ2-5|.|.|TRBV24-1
CATSDFPGAQETQYF
TGTGCCACCAGTGATTTCCCAGGAGCCCAAGAGACCCAGTACTTC
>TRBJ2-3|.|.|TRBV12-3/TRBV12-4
CASSFSANTQYF
TGTGCCAGCAGTTTTAGCGCAAATACGCAGTATTTT
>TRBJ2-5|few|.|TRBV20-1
CSARDRVAPTSSQYF
TGCAGTGCTAGAGATCGGGTAGCGCCTACGTCTTCCCAGTACTTC
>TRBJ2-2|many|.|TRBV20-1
CSAREGWGTGELFF
TGCAGTGCTAGGGAGGGGTGGGGGACCGGGGAGCTGTTTTTT
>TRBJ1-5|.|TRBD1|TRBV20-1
CSAYRGGNQPQHF
TGCAGTGCTTACAGGGGAGGCAATCAGCCCCAGCATTTT
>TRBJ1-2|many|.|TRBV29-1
CSVERGGGYTF
TGCAGCGTTGAAAGGGGGGGAGGCTACACCTTC
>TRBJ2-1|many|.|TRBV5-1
CASSFGFPRDEQFF
TGCGCCAGCAGCTTCGGCTTCCCGAGGGATGAGCAGTTCTTC
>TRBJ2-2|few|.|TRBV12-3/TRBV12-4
CASRGLAGELFF
TGTGCCAGCAGGGGATTGGCCGGGGAGCTGTTTTTT
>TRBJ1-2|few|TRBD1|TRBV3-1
CASSHTPEGAGGYTF
TGTGCCAGCAGCCACACGCCGGAGGGGGCAGGCGGCTACACCTTC
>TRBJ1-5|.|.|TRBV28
CASSLGNTNQPQHF
TGTGCCAGCAGTTTAGGAAATACCAATCAGCCCCAGCATTTT
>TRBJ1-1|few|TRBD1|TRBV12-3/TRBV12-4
CASRGTALNTEAFF
TGTGCCAGCAGAGGGACAGCATTGAACACTGAAGCTTTCTTT
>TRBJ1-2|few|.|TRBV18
CASSPATENNYGYTF
TGTGCCAGCTCACCCGCGACAGAAAATAACTATGGCTACACCTTC
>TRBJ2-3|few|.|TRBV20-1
CSADGRGVTDTQYF
TGCAGTGCCGATGGGCGGGGAGTCACAGATACGCAGTATTTT
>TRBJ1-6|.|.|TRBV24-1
CATSASGDSSPLHF
TGTGCCACCAGTGCTTCGGGAGACTCTTCACCCCTCCACTTT
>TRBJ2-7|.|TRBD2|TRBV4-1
CASSQETGRTSSEQYF
TGCGCCAGCAGCCAAGAGACCGGGAGGACCTCCAGCGAGCAGTACTTC
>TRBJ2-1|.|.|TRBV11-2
CASSLLTSHQFF
TGTGCCAGCAGCTTATTAACTAGCCACCAGTTCTTC
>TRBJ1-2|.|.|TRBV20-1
CSAIPRGGLINGYTF
TGCAGTGCAATCCCACGCGGGGGGCTTATAAATGGCTACACCTTC
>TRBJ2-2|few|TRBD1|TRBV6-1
CASSGFPGQPNTGELFF
TGTGCCAGCAGTGGATTTCCGGGACAGCCTAACACCGGGGAGCTGTTTTTT
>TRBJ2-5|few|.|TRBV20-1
CSAIEGLETQYF
TGCAGTGCTATTGAGGGATTAGAGACCCAGTACTTC
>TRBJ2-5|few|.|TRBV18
CASSRSEMGFGETQYF
TGTGCCAGCTCCCGCTCGGAGATGGGGTTTGGAGAGACCCAGTACTTC
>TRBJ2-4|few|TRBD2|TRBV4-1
CASSQIGLAGDVAKNIQYF
TGCGCCAGCAGCCAAATCGGACTAGCGGGAGATGTAGCCAAAAACATTCAGTACTTC
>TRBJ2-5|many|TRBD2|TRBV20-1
CSAGLVGQETQYF
TGCAGTGCAGGACTAGTGGGGCAAGAGACCCAGTACTTC
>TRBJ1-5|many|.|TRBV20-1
CSARAGWGSNQPQHF
TGCAGTGCTAGAGCGGGCTGGGGGAGCAATCAGCCCCAGCATTTT